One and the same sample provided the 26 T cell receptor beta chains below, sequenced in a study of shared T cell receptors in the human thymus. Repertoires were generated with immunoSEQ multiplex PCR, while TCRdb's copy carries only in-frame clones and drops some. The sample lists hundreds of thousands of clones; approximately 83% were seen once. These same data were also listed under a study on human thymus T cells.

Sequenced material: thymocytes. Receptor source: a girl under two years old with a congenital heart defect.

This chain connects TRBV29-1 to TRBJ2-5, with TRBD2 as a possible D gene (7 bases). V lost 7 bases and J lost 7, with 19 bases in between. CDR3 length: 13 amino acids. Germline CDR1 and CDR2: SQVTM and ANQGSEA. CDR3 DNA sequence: TGCAGCGGTGAGCCGGGGGGCCAGGGGACCCAGTACTTC. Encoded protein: CSGEPGGQGTQYF.

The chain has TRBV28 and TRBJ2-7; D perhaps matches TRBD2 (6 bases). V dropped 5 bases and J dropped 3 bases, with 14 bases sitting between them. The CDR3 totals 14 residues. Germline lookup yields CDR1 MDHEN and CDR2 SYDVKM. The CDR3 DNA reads TGTGCCAGCAGTCCGGAGTGGGGGGACTACGAGCAGTACTTC. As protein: CASSPEWGDYEQYF.

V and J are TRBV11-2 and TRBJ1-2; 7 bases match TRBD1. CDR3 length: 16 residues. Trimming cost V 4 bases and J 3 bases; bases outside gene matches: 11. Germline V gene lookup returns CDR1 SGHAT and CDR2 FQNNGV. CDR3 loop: CASSSNEFRGYYGYTF. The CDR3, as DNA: TGTGCCAGCAGCTCGAACGAATTCAGGGGGTACTATGGCTACACCTTC.

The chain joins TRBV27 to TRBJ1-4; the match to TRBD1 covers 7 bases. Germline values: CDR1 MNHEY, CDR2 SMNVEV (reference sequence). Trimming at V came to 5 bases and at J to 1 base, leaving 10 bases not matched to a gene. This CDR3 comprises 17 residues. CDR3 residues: CASSPQGYRGTNEKLFF. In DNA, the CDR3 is TGTGCCAGCAGTCCCCAGGGTTACAGGGGAACTAATGAAAAACTGTTTTTT.

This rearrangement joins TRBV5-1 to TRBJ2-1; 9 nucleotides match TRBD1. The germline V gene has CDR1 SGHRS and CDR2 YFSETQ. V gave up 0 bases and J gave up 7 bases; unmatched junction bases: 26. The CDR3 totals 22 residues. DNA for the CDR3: TGCGCCAGCAGCTTGGGGGACAGGGTGGACCGACGACGACGCTTAAGGGTAAATGAGCAGTTCTTC. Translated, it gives CASSLGDRVDRRRRLRVNEQFF.

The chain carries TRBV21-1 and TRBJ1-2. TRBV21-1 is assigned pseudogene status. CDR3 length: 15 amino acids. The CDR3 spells CASREKRREGGGYTF. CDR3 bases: TGTGCCAGCAGAGAAAAACGGCGGGAGGGTGGTGGCTACACCTTC.

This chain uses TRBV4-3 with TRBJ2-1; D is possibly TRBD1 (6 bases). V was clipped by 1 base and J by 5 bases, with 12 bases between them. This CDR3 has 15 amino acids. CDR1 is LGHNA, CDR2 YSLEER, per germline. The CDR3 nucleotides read TGCGCCAGCAGCCAAGGAGACAGGTGGGACAATGAGCAGTTCTTC. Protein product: CASSQGDRWDNEQFF.

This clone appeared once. This CDR3 reads CASRPPTGGDGYTF. Written as DNA, the CDR3 is TGTGCCAGCAGACCCCCTACAGGGGGAGATGGCTACACCTTC. The chain links TRBV2 to TRBJ1-2; the match to TRBD1 covers 8 bases. The CDR3 contains 14 residues. Trimming cost V 6 bases and J 6 bases; bases outside gene matches: 9. Germline CDR1 SNHLY, CDR2 FYNNEI.

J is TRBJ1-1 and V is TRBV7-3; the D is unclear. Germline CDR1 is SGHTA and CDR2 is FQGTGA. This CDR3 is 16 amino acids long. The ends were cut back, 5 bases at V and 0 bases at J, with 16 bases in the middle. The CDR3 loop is CASSLKARSLNTEAFF. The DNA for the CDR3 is TGTGCCAGCAGCCTCAAAGCCCGTTCACTGAACACTGAAGCTTTCTTT. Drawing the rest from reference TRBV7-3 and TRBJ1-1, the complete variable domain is GAGVSQTPSNKVTEKGKYVELRCDPISGHTALYWYRQSLGQGPEFLIYFQGTGAADDSGLPNDRFFAVRPEGSVSTLKIQRTERGDSAVYLCASSLKARSLNTEAFFGQGTRLTVV.

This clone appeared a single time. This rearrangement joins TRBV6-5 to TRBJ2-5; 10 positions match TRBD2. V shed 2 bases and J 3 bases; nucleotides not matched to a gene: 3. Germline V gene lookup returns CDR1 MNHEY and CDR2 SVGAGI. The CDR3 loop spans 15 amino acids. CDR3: CASSYIAGGEETQYF. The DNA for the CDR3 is TGTGCCAGCAGTTACATAGCGGGGGGCGAAGAGACCCAGTACTTC.

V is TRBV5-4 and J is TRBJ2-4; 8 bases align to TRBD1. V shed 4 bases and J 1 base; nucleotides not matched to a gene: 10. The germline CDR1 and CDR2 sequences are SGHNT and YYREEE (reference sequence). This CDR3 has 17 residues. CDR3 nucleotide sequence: TGTGCCAGCAGCGGGCCCCAGGGGGCGCGGGCCAAAAACATTCAGTACTTC. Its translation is CASSGPQGARAKNIQYF.

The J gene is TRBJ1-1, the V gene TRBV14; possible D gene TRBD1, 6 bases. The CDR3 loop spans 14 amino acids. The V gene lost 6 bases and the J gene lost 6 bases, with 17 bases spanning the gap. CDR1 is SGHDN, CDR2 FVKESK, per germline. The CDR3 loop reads CASRGPGHYPEAFF. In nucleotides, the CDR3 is TGTGCCAGCAGAGGACCGGGACATTACCCTGAAGCTTTCTTT.

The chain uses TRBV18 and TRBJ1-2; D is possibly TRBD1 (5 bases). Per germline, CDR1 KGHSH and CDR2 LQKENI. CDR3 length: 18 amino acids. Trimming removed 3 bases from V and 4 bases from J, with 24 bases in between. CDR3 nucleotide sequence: TGTGCCAGCTCACCCCAAAGGGGAATTCGACAGCGCTTCTATGGCTACACCTTC. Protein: CASSPQRGIRQRFYGYTF.

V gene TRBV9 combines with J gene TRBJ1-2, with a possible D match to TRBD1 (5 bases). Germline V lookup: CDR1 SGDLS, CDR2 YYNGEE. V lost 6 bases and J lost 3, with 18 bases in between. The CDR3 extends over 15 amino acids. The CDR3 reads CASNPKKTAHYGYTF. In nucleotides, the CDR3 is TGTGCCAGCAACCCTAAGAAGACAGCTCACTATGGCTACACCTTC.

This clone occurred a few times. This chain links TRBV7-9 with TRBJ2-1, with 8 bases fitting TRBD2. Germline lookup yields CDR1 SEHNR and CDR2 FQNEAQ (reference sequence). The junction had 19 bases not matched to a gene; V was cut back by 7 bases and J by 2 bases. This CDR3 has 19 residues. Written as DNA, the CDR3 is TGTGCCAGCACCGATTGGCCCCTAGCGGGTTCCCGAACCTACAATGAGCAGTTCTTC. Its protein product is CASTDWPLAGSRTYNEQFF.

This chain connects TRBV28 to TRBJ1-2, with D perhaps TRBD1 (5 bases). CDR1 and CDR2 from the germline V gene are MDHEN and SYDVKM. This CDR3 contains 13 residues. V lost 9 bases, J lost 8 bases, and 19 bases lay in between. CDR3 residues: CASKRGLSYGYTF. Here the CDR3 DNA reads TGTGCCAGTAAAAGGGGTTTGAGCTACGGCTACACCTTC.

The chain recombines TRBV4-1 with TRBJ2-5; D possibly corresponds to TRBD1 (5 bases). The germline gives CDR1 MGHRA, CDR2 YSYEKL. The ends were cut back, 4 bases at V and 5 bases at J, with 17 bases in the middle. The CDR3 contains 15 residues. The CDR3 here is CASSLNPAGQETQYF. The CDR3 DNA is TGCGCCAGCAGCCTCAACCCTGCAGGGCAGGAGACCCAGTACTTC.

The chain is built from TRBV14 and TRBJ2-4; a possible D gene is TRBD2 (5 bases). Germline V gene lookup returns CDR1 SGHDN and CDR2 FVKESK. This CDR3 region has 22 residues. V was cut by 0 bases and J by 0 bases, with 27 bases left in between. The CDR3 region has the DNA TGTGCCAGCAGCCAAGAAGTCCGGGGTGGAGAACTACCCAGCGTAGCCAAAAACATTCAGTACTTC. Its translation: CASSQEVRGGELPSVAKNIQYF.

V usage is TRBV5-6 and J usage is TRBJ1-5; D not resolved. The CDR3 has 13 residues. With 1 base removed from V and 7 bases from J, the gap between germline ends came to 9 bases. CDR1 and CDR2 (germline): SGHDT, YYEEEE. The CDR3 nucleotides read TGTGCCAGCAGCTTGAACAGAAACCAGCCCCAGCATTTT. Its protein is CASSLNRNQPQHF.

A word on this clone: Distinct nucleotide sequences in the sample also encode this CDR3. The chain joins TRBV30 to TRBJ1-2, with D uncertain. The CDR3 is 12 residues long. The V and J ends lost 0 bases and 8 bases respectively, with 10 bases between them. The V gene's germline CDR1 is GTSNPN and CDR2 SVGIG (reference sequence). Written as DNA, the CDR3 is TGTGCCTGGAGTGTGATGTCTCTAGGCTACACCTTC. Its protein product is CAWSVMSLGYTF.

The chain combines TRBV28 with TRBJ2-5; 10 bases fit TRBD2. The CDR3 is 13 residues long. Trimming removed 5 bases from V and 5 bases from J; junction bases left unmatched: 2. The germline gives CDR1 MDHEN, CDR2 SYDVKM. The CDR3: CASSQTSGETQYF. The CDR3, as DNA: TGTGCCAGCAGTCAGACTAGCGGGGAGACCCAGTACTTC. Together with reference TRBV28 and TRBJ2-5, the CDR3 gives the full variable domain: DVKVTQSSRYLVKRTGEKVFLECVQDMDHENMFWYRQDPGLGLRLIYFSYDVKMKEKGDIPEGYSVSREKKERFSLILESASTNQTSMYLCASSQTSGETQYFGPGTRLLVL.

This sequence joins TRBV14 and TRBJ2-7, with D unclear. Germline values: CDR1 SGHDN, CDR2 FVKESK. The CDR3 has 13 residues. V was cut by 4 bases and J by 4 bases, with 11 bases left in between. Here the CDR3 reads CASSRHVPYEQYF. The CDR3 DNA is TGTGCCAGCAGCCGACACGTGCCTTACGAGCAGTACTTC.

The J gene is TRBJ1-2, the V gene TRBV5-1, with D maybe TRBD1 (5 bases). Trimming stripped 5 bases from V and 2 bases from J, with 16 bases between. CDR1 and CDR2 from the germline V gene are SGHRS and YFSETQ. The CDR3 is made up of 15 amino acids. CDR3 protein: CASRGRGGANYGYTF. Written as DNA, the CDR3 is TGCGCCAGCAGAGGTAGAGGAGGGGCAAACTATGGCTACACCTTC.

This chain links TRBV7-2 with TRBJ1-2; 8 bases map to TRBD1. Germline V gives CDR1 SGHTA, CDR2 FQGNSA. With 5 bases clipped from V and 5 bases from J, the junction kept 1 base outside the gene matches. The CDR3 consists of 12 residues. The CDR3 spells CASSRTGYGYTF. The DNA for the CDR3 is TGTGCCAGCAGCCGGACAGGGTATGGCTACACCTTC.

The CDR3 loop is CASSWEPRGGNTIYF. The CDR3 DNA sequence: TGTGCCAGCAGCTGGGAGCCCCGGGGGGGAAACACCATATATTTT. This sequence joins TRBV5-4 and TRBJ1-3; D perhaps matches TRBD1 (5 bases). There are 15 residues in the CDR3. Per germline, CDR1 SGHNT and CDR2 YYREEE (reference sequence). Deletions cut 3 bases from V and 4 bases from J, with 14 bases between.

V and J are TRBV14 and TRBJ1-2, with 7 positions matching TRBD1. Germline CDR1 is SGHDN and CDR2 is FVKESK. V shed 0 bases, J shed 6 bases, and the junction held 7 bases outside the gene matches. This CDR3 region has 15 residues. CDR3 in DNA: TGTGCCAGCAGCCAAGATCGAGGGGGCGGGGATGGCTACACCTTC. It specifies CASSQDRGGGDGYTF.